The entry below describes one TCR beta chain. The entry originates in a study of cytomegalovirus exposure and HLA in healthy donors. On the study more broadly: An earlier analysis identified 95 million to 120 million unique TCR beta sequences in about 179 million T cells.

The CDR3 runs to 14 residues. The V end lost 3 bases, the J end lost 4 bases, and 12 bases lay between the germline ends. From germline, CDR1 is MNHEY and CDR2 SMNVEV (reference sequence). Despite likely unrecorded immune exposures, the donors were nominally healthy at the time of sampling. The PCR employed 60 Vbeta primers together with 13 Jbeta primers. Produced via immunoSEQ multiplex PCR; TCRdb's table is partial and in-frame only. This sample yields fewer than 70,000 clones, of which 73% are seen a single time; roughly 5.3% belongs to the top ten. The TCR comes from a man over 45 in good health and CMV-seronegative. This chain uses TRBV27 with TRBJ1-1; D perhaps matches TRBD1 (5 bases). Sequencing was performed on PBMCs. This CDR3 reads CASSFLGGATEAFF. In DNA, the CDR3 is TGTGCCAGCAGTTTTCTAGGCGGGGCCACTGAAGCTTTCTTT.